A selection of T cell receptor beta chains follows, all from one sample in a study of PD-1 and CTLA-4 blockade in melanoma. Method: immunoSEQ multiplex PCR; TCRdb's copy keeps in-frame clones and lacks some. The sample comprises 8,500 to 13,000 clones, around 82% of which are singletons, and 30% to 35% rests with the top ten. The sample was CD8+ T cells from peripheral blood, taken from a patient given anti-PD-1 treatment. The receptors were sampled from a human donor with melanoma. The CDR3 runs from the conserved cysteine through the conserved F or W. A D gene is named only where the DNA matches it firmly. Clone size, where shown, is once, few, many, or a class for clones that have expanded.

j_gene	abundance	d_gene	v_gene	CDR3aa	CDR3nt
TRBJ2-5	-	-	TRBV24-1	CATSDLEDQETQYF	TGTGCCACCAGTGATTTGGAGGACCAAGAGACCCAGTACTTC
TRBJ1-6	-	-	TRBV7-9	CASSLVSSGNSPLHF	TGTGCCAGCAGCTTAGTCTCCTCAGGGAATTCACCCCTCCACTTT
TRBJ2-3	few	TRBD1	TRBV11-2	CASSFGDRGPDTQYF	TGTGCCAGCAGCTTTGGGGACAGGGGTCCAGATACGCAGTATTTT
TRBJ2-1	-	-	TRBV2	CASSEAEAESEQFF	TGTGCCAGCAGTGAAGCCGAGGCCGAATCCGAGCAGTTCTTC
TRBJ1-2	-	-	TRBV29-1	CSVEPGYGYTF	TGCAGCGTTGAGCCGGGGTATGGCTACACCTTC
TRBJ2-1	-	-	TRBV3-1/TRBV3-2	CASSQAPVAGWVYNEQFF	TGTGCCAGCAGCCAAGCCCCCGTGGCGGGATGGGTCTACAATGAGCAGTTCTTC
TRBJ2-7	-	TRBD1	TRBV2	CASTEDRAEQYF	TGTGCCAGCACGGAGGACAGGGCCGAGCAGTACTTC
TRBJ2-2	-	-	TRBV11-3	CASSFETGNTGELFF	TGTGCCAGCAGCTTCGAGACAGGGAACACCGGGGAGCTGTTTTTT
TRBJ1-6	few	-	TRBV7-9	CASSLEEQYYNSPLHF	TGTGCCAGCAGCTTAGAAGAGCAATACTATAATTCACCCCTCCACTTT
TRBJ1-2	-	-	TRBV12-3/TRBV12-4	CASSPPTGYGYTF	TGTGCCAGCAGCCCGCCGACAGGTTATGGCTACACCTTC
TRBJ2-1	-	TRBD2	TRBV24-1	CATSGLAGGSYNEQFF	TGTGCCACCAGTGGCCTAGCGGGAGGGTCCTACAATGAGCAGTTCTTC
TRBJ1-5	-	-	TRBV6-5	CASTAALNQPQHF	TGTGCCAGCACAGCAGCCCTCAATCAGCCCCAGCATTTT
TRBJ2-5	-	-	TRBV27	CASSLFPSGKETQYF	TGTGCCAGCAGCTTATTCCCCTCGGGGAAGGAGACCCAGTACTTC